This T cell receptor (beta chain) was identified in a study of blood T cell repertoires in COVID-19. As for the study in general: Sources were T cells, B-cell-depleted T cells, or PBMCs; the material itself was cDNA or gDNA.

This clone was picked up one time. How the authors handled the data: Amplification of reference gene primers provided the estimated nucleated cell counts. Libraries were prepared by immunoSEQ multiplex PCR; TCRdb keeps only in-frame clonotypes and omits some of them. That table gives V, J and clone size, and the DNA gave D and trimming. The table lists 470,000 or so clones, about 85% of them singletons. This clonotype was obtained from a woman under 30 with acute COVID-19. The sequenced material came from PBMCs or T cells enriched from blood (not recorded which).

The CDR3 is CASTPQVETSVYEQYF. CDR3 coding DNA: TGTGCCAGCACACCCCAGGTGGAGACTAGCGTCTACGAGCAGTACTTC. V usage is TRBV6-6 and J usage is TRBJ2-7; 8 bases align to TRBD2. V lost 7 bases and J lost 3; bases outside the gene matches: 14. This CDR3 is 16 amino acids long. Germline lookup yields CDR1 MNHNY and CDR2 SVGAGI (reference sequence).